Included here is one TCR beta chain sequence, with context. Its antigen is unknown. These data come from a study of CD8 T cells in ankylosing spondylitis. Study-level findings and limits: Earlier studies detected some motif variants in reactive arthritis synovial fluid and blood. Disease-associated clones were reportedly significantly overrepresented in matched ankylosing spondylitis synovial fluid. Clones that were linked to disease were CD8+ and were relatively rare in peripheral blood. For ankylosing spondylitis blood, a TCR beta motif of seven to nine highly homologous variants appeared characteristic.

Preparation of TCR beta libraries was done by quantitative 5'-RACE with molecular barcodes. TCRdb processed the 5' RACE reads anew with MiXCR; each CDR3 protein has one entry. The table shows fewer than 400,000 distinct CDR3 sequences, with approximately 8% occurring only once. Germline trimming cut 7 bases from V and 0 bases from J; bases unmatched to any gene: 4. The CDR3 loop spans 15 amino acids. The germline V gene encodes CDR1 SEHNR and CDR2 FQNEAQ (reference sequence). The receptor's source is a male donor with ankylosing spondylitis. The chain combines TRBV7-9 with TRBJ2-2; 8 nucleotides match TRBD1. Source material: blood, either unsorted or a sorted T cell fraction (not recorded which). DNA for the CDR3: TGTGCCAGCATCCTGACAGGGGCGAACACCGGGGAGCTGTTTTTT. Its translation: CASILTGANTGELFF.